Sequencing of this TCR beta chain was carried out in a study of cytomegalovirus exposure and HLA in healthy donors. General study points: Later work found most CMV-associated TCR beta chains apparently HLA-restricted. V- and J-gene trimming of TCR beta was linked (in a later analysis) to a missense DCLRE1C variant.

Primers for the PCR totalled 60 Vbeta and 13 Jbeta. Assay: immunoSEQ multiplex PCR; the TCRdb copy retains only in-frame clones and omits some. Of over 150,000 clones detected, 84% appear once; the ten largest clones hold 4% to 6%. As concerns this clone: Its antigen is not identified.

The clonotype comes from a girl between 10 and 17 years old in good health and CMV-seropositive. The sequencing sample was made of PBMCs.

CDR3 region: CASTFGGKSYNEQFF. The CDR3 coding sequence is TGTGCCAGCACCTTTGGGGGGAAATCCTACAATGAGCAGTTCTTC. The V call is TRBV27, the J call TRBJ2-1; a weak D match, TRBD2 (6 bases). Germline CDR1 MNHEY, CDR2 SMNVEV (reference sequence). Deletions cut 7 bases from V and 1 base from J, with 14 bases between. The CDR3 spans 15 residues.